This is a list of T cell receptor beta chains from one sample in a study of T cell responses to AZD1222 COVID-19 vaccine. Measured with immunoSEQ multiplex PCR; TCRdb has only the in-frame clones, and not every one. The sample holds 40,000 to 65,000 clones, roughly 80% seen once. The sequences come from peripheral blood, collected on day 0 of AZD1222 vaccination. The origin of the receptors is an adult in good health. Both conserved end residues are part of each CDR3. Fields, in order: D gene, J gene, clone size, V gene, CDR3 protein, CDR3 DNA. A D gene is named only where the DNA matches it firmly. Clone size is stated in some rows and not others, as once, few, many or a class when expanded.

d_gene: -; j_gene: TRBJ1-2; abundance: once; v_gene: TRBV30; CDR3aa: CASRDGFSGYTF; CDR3nt: TGTGCCTCCAGGGACGGGTTCTCTGGCTACACCTTC
d_gene: -; j_gene: TRBJ2-3; abundance: -; v_gene: TRBV29-1; CDR3aa: CSVRQALTDTQYF; CDR3nt: TGCAGCGTCCGCCAGGCCCTCACAGATACGCAGTATTTT
d_gene: TRBD1; j_gene: TRBJ2-5; abundance: -; v_gene: TRBV2; CDR3aa: CASRRTRTGAAETQYF; CDR3nt: TGTGCCAGCAGACGCACTCGAACAGGGGCCGCAGAGACCCAGTACTTC
d_gene: TRBD1; j_gene: TRBJ2-7; abundance: -; v_gene: TRBV27; CDR3aa: CASSLRTGVRYEQYF; CDR3nt: TGTGCCAGCAGTCTCCGGACAGGGGTTAGGTACGAGCAGTACTTC
d_gene: -; j_gene: TRBJ1-2; abundance: -; v_gene: TRBV5-4; CDR3aa: CAARGGANYGYTF; CDR3nt: TGTGCCGCACGGGGGGGAGCTAACTATGGCTACACCTTC
d_gene: -; j_gene: TRBJ1-1; abundance: -; v_gene: TRBV6-1; CDR3aa: CASSEVRGTEAFF; CDR3nt: TGTGCCAGCAGTGAAGTAAGGGGCACTGAAGCTTTCTTT
d_gene: TRBD2; j_gene: TRBJ2-1; abundance: -; v_gene: TRBV18; CDR3aa: CASSPQRGPYNEQFF; CDR3nt: TGTGCCAGCTCACCTCAGCGGGGGCCCTACAATGAGCAGTTCTTC
d_gene: -; j_gene: TRBJ1-4; abundance: -; v_gene: TRBV28; CDR3aa: CASSSLGGTNEKLFF; CDR3nt: TGTGCCAGCAGTTCCCTAGGGGGGACAAATGAAAAACTGTTTTTT
d_gene: -; j_gene: TRBJ1-2; abundance: -; v_gene: TRBV19; CDR3aa: CASRHGGGYTF; CDR3nt: TGTGCCAGTAGACACGGCGGTGGCTACACCTTC
d_gene: -; j_gene: TRBJ2-7; abundance: -; v_gene: TRBV5-1; CDR3aa: CASSWAGLPSYEQYF; CDR3nt: TGCGCCAGCAGCTGGGCGGGACTTCCCTCCTACGAGCAGTACTTC
d_gene: TRBD1; j_gene: TRBJ1-1; abundance: -; v_gene: TRBV5-6; CDR3aa: CASSRGQGGEAFF; CDR3nt: TGTGCCAGCAGTCGAGGACAGGGAGGTGAAGCTTTCTTT